Listed here are 20 T cell receptor beta chains from one sample, sequenced in a study of cytomegalovirus exposure and HLA in healthy donors. It was with 60 Vbeta and 13 Jbeta primers that the PCR ran. Profiled with immunoSEQ multiplex PCR; TCRdb holds only in-frame clones, not every one. The table includes approximately 150,000 clones, approximately 81% detected once. Sample: PBMCs. The receptors were sampled from a woman aged 25 to 39 in good health and CMV-seropositive.

The chain combines TRBV6-4 with TRBJ1-3; D remains unclear. In germline, CDR1 is MRHNA, CDR2 SNTAGT. The length of the CDR3 is 14 residues. Trimming took off 4 bases at V and 3 bases at J, with 10 bases between the two ends. DNA for the CDR3: TGTGCCAGCAGTGGTCGGAGGGATGGAAACACCATATATTTT. This codes for CASSGRRDGNTIYF.

The chain recombines TRBV7-9 with TRBJ1-2; weak D call: TRBD1 (6 bases). The CDR3 has 12 residues. Germline values: CDR1 SEHNR, CDR2 FQNEAQ (reference sequence). The V end lost 7 bases, the J end lost 7 bases, and 13 bases lay between the germline ends. The CDR3 protein is CASNGGRIGYTF. The CDR3 bases are TGTGCCAGCAACGGGGGGCGCATTGGCTACACCTTC.

DNA of the CDR3: TGTGCCAGCAGCTCGACAGGGGCAAACACTGAAGCTTTCTTT. It codes for CASSSTGANTEAFF. The chain employs TRBV7-2 and TRBJ1-1, with 8 positions matching TRBD1. V shed 4 bases, J shed 2 bases, and the junction held 3 bases outside the gene matches. Germline V lookup: CDR1 SGHTA, CDR2 FQGNSA. The CDR3 sequence is 14 residues long.

The V call is TRBV18, the J call TRBJ1-2; 7 bases match TRBD1. J was trimmed by 0 bases and V by 2 bases; bases with no gene match: 3. Germline V CDR1 and CDR2: KGHSH, LQKENI. There are 15 residues in the CDR3. Here the CDR3 reads CASSPGTAANYGYTF. The CDR3, as DNA: TGTGCCAGCTCACCAGGGACAGCAGCTAACTATGGCTACACCTTC. The whole variable domain, filled in from reference TRBV18 and TRBJ1-2, reads NAGVMQNPRHLVRRRGQEARLRCSPMKGHSHVYWYRQLPEEGLKFMVYLQKENIIDESGMPKERFSAEFPKEGPSILRIQQVVRGDSAAYFCASSPGTAANYGYTFGSGTRLTVV.

This chain joins TRBV28 and TRBJ2-5; the D gene is possibly TRBD1 (6 bases). Trimming pared 5 bases from V and 1 base from J, leaving 11 bases between. Germline assignment: CDR1 MDHEN and CDR2 SYDVKM. The CDR3 consists of 14 residues. Here the CDR3 reads CASSPGQFQETQYF. CDR3 nucleotides: TGTGCCAGCAGTCCTGGACAGTTCCAAGAGACCCAGTACTTC.

This chain uses TRBV6-6 with TRBJ1-5; no firm D call. The CDR3 loop spans 14 amino acids. V was pared by 7 bases and J by 4 bases, with 14 bases between. From germline, CDR1 is MNHNY and CDR2 SVGAGI (reference sequence). The CDR3 nucleotides read TGTGCCAGCACCCAGGCGGGCTTGAATCAGCCCCAGCATTTT. It codes for CASTQAGLNQPQHF.

V usage is TRBV18 and J usage is TRBJ1-1; D is ambiguous. Germline loops: CDR1 KGHSH, CDR2 LQKENI. The CDR3 runs 15 residues. The ends were cut back, 1 base at V and 3 bases at J, with 12 bases in the middle. The CDR3 reads CASSPQKGGYTEAFF. The CDR3 coding sequence is TGTGCCAGCTCACCACAGAAGGGAGGTTACACTGAAGCTTTCTTT.

The chain is built from TRBV5-1 and TRBJ2-4, with 9 nucleotides matching TRBD1. The V gene end was trimmed by 4 bases and the J gene end by 5 bases; junction bases not matched to a gene: 4. The CDR3 totals 14 residues. Germline V CDR1 and CDR2: SGHRS, YFSETQ. The DNA for the CDR3 is TGCGCCAGCAGCGCGGGACAGGGTCAAAACATTCAGTACTTC. This sequence encodes CASSAGQGQNIQYF.

The chain joins TRBV28 to TRBJ2-2, with D uncertain. This CDR3 region has 16 residues. Germline V gene lookup returns CDR1 MDHEN and CDR2 SYDVKM. V lost 2 bases to trimming and J lost 4 bases, with 14 bases between them. Here the CDR3 reads CASSLPPAAPTGELFF. The CDR3 DNA reads TGTGCCAGCAGTTTACCCCCGGCGGCACCCACCGGGGAGCTGTTTTTT.

This sequence joins TRBV11-2 and TRBJ1-1, with a tentative D call TRBD1 (6 bases). Germline V gene sequence: CDR1 SGHAT, CDR2 FQNNGV. Trimming left V 5 bases short and J 0 bases short, with 19 bases between. The length of the CDR3 is 17 residues. The CDR3 DNA is TGTGCCAGCAGCAATGGACAGACATGGAACATGAACACTGAAGCTTTCTTT. Translated: CASSNGQTWNMNTEAFF.

This clone was observed a handful of times. The CDR3 bases are TGTGCCTGGAGCCCTCCGAGGGACACCGGGGAGCTGTTTTTT. This gives the protein CAWSPPRDTGELFF. The chain links TRBV30 to TRBJ2-2, with D possibly TRBD2 on 5 matching bases. This CDR3 comprises 14 residues. The germline gives CDR1 GTSNPN, CDR2 SVGIG (reference sequence). Between the trimmed V and J ends, which lost 3 bases and 3 bases, there was a span of 11 bases. The full variable domain, in which reference TRBV30 and TRBJ2-2 provide the parts outside the CDR3, is SQTIHQWPATLVQPVGSPLSLECTVEGTSNPNLYWYRQAAGRGLQLLFYSVGIGQISSEVPQNLSASRPQDRQFILSSKKLLLSDSGFYLCAWSPPRDTGELFFGEGSRLTVL.

This clone has a handful of counts. The J gene is TRBJ1-1, the V gene TRBV6-6, with 7 bases identical to TRBD1. This CDR3 is 14 amino acids long. CDR1 is MNHNY and CDR2 is SVGAGI in the germline V gene (reference sequence). J was trimmed by 6 bases and V by 5 bases; bases with no gene match: 9. The CDR3: CASSKQGLFAEAFF. The DNA of the CDR3 is TGTGCCAGCAGTAAACAGGGGTTGTTCGCTGAAGCTTTCTTT.

On this clone: Mismatch with germline at one junction end may stem from a read error. The J gene is TRBJ2-7, the V gene TRBV7-9; D unresolved. Germline V gives CDR1 SEHNR, CDR2 FQNEAQ (reference sequence). The CDR3 runs 13 residues. As DNA, the CDR3 is TGTTCCAGCAGCTTACCTGCATCCTATGAGCAGTACTTC. Its translation: CSSSLPASYEQYF.

Comment on this clone: One junction end disagrees with the germline gene, perhaps due to a read error. This chain connects TRBV7-9 to TRBJ1-2, with 7 bases fitting TRBD1. From germline, CDR1 is SEHNR and CDR2 FQNEAQ (reference sequence). There are 13 residues in the CDR3. The CDR3 here is CSSSLRGGDGYTF. The CDR3 bases are TGTTCCAGCAGCTTAAGAGGGGGCGATGGCTACACCTTC.

The chain combines TRBV25-1 with TRBJ2-3; 8 nucleotides line up with TRBD1. CDR1 and CDR2 from the germline V gene are MGHDK and SYGVNS. CDR3 length equals 17 residues. The V segment lost 0 bases and the J segment 4 bases; nucleotides outside the gene matches: 9. In nucleotides, the CDR3 is TGTGCCAGCAGTGAATACGCAGGACAGGGTAGCGCAGATACGCAGTATTTT. Amino acid sequence: CASSEYAGQGSADTQYF.

The rearrangement joins TRBV9 to TRBJ1-1, with D perhaps TRBD1 (6 bases). The V gene lost 3 bases and the J gene lost 5 bases, with 17 bases spanning the gap. Germline V gene data show CDR1 as SGDLS and CDR2 as YYNGEE. The CDR3 has 15 residues. The CDR3 nucleotides read TGTGCCAGCAGCGATCTCGGGACACAAGGAACTGAAGCTTTCTTT. Translation: CASSDLGTQGTEAFF. The full variable domain, in which reference TRBV9 and TRBJ1-1 provide the parts outside the CDR3, is DSGVTQTPKHLITATGQRVTLRCSPRSGDLSVYWYQQSLDQGLQFLIQYYNGEERAKGNILERFSAQQFPDLHSELNLSSLELGDSALYFCASSDLGTQGTEAFFGQGTRLTVV.

This chain links TRBV28 with TRBJ2-2, with D hard to call. The CDR3 covers 14 residues. Per the germline V gene, CDR1 is MDHEN and CDR2 is SYDVKM. V was trimmed by 7 bases and J by 7 bases, leaving 16 bases between them. CDR3 DNA: TGTGCCAGCAATCTTATAGGAGCCCGCGGGGAGCTGTTTTTT. Protein sequence: CASNLIGARGELFF.

Comment on this clone: The germline gene is not matched at one end of the junction; a read error may be the cause. The rearrangement uses TRBV20-1 and TRBJ2-7; D is unclear. Germline V gives CDR1 DFQATT, CDR2 SNEGSKA (reference sequence). The CDR3 totals 11 residues. CDR3 sequence reads: CSARDRQTPRF. The CDR3 nucleotides are TGCAGTGCTAGAGATCGGCAGACACCTCGCTTC.

The chain recombines TRBV5-5 with TRBJ1-6; 9 bases line up with TRBD1. The trim removed 5 bases at V and 9 bases at J, leaving 6 bases unmatched. From germline, CDR1 is SGHKS and CDR2 YYEKEE (reference sequence). The CDR3 extends over 14 amino acids. The chain's CDR3 is CASSTGTGTSPLHF. The CDR3, as DNA: TGTGCCAGCAGTACCGGGACAGGGACTTCACCCCTCCACTTT.

This chain connects TRBV6-5 to TRBJ2-7; TRBD2 matches 9 bases. The CDR3 contains 15 residues. The germline CDR1 and CDR2 sequences are MNHEY and SVGAGI. V was clipped by 7 bases and J by 1 base; unmatched bases: 8. DNA for the CDR3: TGTGCCAGCACCATAAATAGCGGGGGATCCTACGAGCAGTACTTC. It translates to CASTINSGGSYEQYF.